The 27 T cell receptor beta chains below come from one sample, sequenced in a study of CD4 T cells in relation to SARS-CoV-2 and coronaviruses. Antigen specificity for these receptors is unknown. Before the COVID-19 pandemic, during about 2010-2018, CD4+ T cells were taken from unexposed donors. Isolation of CD4+ T cells took place after about 10 days in culture. Sequenced by immunoSEQ multiplex PCR; TCRdb stores in-frame clones only, minus some. In the table there are some 21,000 clones, around 75% of which are singletons. Sequences were obtained from CD4+ T cells from PBMCs, cultured in vitro. Source of these receptors: a human donor in good health.

The chain combines TRBV28 with TRBJ1-5; 7 bases match TRBD1. The ends lost 4 bases at V and 5 bases at J; junction bases unmatched: 5. The germline V gene encodes CDR1 MDHEN and CDR2 SYDVKM. The CDR3 extends over 14 amino acids. CDR3 coding DNA: TGTGCCAGCAGTTCGACAGGGTTTGATCAGCCCCAGCATTTT. It specifies CASSSTGFDQPQHF. The full variable domain, its missing parts supplied by reference TRBV28 and TRBJ1-5, is DVKVTQSSRYLVKRTGEKVFLECVQDMDHENMFWYRQDPGLGLRLIYFSYDVKMKEKGDIPEGYSVSREKKERFSLILESASTNQTSMYLCASSSTGFDQPQHFGDGTRLSIL.

The genes are TRBV6-5 and TRBJ2-2; TRBD1 matches at 7 bases. This CDR3 spans 15 amino acids. Germline V gene sequence: CDR1 MNHEY, CDR2 SVGAGI. The J segment lost 7 bases and the V segment lost 4 bases, leaving 9 bases of the junction unmatched. CDR3 protein: CASSLPTGQDGELFF. The CDR3 region has the DNA TGTGCCAGCAGTTTACCGACAGGGCAGGACGGGGAGCTGTTTTTT.

This chain joins TRBV5-5 and TRBJ2-7, with 7 bases identical to TRBD2. Trimming cost V 0 bases and J 6 bases; bases outside gene matches: 9. The CDR3 loop spans 15 amino acids. From germline, CDR1 is SGHKS and CDR2 YYEKEE (reference sequence). CDR3 bases: TGTGCCAGCAGCTTGGCGGTGACTAGCCGCCTCGAGCAGTACTTC. It translates to CASSLAVTSRLEQYF.

This clone was counted between two and nine times. V usage is TRBV11-1 and J usage is TRBJ2-7; D gene unclear. Trimming took off 1 base at V and 3 bases at J, with 10 bases between the two ends. The CDR3 consists of 14 residues. Germline V CDR1 and CDR2: SGHAT, FQDESV (reference sequence). The chain's CDR3 is CASSLGRSFYEQYF. CDR3 in DNA: TGTGCCAGCAGCTTAGGAAGGTCCTTCTACGAGCAGTACTTC.

The V call is TRBV14, the J call TRBJ2-7; the match to TRBD2 covers 9 bases. The V gene end was trimmed by 1 base and the J gene end by 6 bases; junction bases not matched to a gene: 4. This CDR3 is built from 14 residues. Germline loops: CDR1 SGHDN, CDR2 FVKESK. CDR3 protein: CASSQVAGAGEQYF. The CDR3 DNA reads TGTGCCAGCAGCCAAGTAGCGGGAGCGGGCGAGCAGTACTTC.

This chain joins TRBV6-2 or TRBV6-3 and TRBJ2-7; tentatively, D is TRBD2 (5 bases). The V end was cut by 4 bases, the J end by 6 bases, with 19 bases between. This CDR3 has 15 amino acids. Per germline, CDR1 MNHEY and CDR2 SVGEGT. The CDR3 reads CASSLVSYGGPEQYF. The CDR3 DNA sequence: TGTGCCAGCAGTTTAGTGAGCTACGGAGGCCCCGAGCAGTACTTC.

This sequence joins TRBV19 and TRBJ2-5, with TRBD1 matching 8 bases. The V and J ends lost 3 bases and 4 bases, in that order; junction bases with no gene match: 4. Germline assignment: CDR1 LNHDA and CDR2 SQIVND (reference sequence). CDR3 size: 14 residues. The CDR3: CASSIGQGRETQYF. The DNA of the CDR3 is TGTGCCAGTAGTATCGGACAGGGAAGAGAGACCCAGTACTTC.

This clone was seen a handful of times. A junction end diverges from the germline sequence, so it may reflect a read error. The J gene is TRBJ2-5, the V gene TRBV29-1, with 7 bases matching TRBD2. CDR3 length equals 14 residues. Per germline, CDR1 SQVTM and CDR2 ANQGSEA. CDR3 sequence (DNA): TGCAGCGTGCGGGGACTACCCGACCAGGAGACCCAGTACTTC. Protein: CSVRGLPDQETQYF.

This clone was counted only a few times. The chain uses TRBV12-3 or TRBV12-4 and TRBJ1-1; D may be TRBD1 (5 bases). V was clipped by 5 bases and J by 5 bases, with 12 bases between them. The length of the CDR3 is 13 residues. The CDR3 loop is CASSRNQGTEAFF. In DNA form, the CDR3 reads TGTGCCAGCAGTCGGAACCAGGGAACTGAAGCTTTCTTT.

The J gene is TRBJ1-6, the V gene TRBV5-1; 9 bases match TRBD1. The length of the CDR3 is 18 residues. Per germline, CDR1 SGHRS and CDR2 YFSETQ. Trimming removed 0 bases from V and 9 bases from J; junction bases left unmatched: 13. DNA for the CDR3: TGCGCCAGCAGCTTGGAAGGGCCCCGGCAGACAGGGGGTTCACCCCTCCACTTT. Its protein is CASSLEGPRQTGGSPLHF.

The V call is TRBV7-3, the J call TRBJ2-5, with TRBD1 matching 7 bases. Germline CDR1 and CDR2: SGHTA and FQGTGA. CDR3 length: 16 residues. V shed 3 bases and J 5 bases; nucleotides not matched to a gene: 12. Here the CDR3 DNA reads TGTGCCAGCAGCTTCCTCCGACAGGGTAGGATGGAGACCCAGTACTTC. Translation gives CASSFLRQGRMETQYF.

V usage is TRBV6-5 and J usage is TRBJ2-1; D uncertain. CDR1 is MNHEY and CDR2 is SVGAGI in the germline V gene. The CDR3 has 13 amino acids. V shed 7 bases and J shed 2 bases, with 9 bases lying between them. In nucleotides, the CDR3 is TGTGCCAGCAACCCGGGTACCTACAATGAGCAGTTCTTC. This codes for CASNPGTYNEQFF.

The CDR3 DNA reads TGTGCCAGCAGTTTAAGAGAGGACAGGGGCTACGAGCAGTACTTC. This encodes CASSLREDRGYEQYF. The chain recombines TRBV27 with TRBJ2-7; TRBD1 matches 9 bases. Per germline, CDR1 MNHEY and CDR2 SMNVEV (reference sequence). The CDR3 extends over 15 amino acids. The trim removed 2 bases at V and 3 bases at J, leaving 5 bases unmatched.

The V and J genes are TRBV30 and TRBJ1-5; D gene unclear. This CDR3 is 13 amino acids long. Germline V gene sequence: CDR1 GTSNPN, CDR2 SVGIG (reference sequence). The germline V and J ends were trimmed by 4 bases and 4 bases, with 11 bases remaining between them. DNA for the CDR3: TGTGCCTGGAACGAGGACGGTAATCAGCCCCAGCATTTT. It encodes CAWNEDGNQPQHF.

This clone turned up a few times. The chain couples TRBV9 to TRBJ2-2, with D tentatively TRBD1 (6 bases). Germline V CDR1 and CDR2: SGDLS, YYNGEE. Trimming left V 0 bases short and J 4 bases short, with 10 bases between. The CDR3 spans 15 residues. Here the CDR3 reads CASSVGGQITGELFF. The CDR3 region has the DNA TGTGCCAGCAGCGTAGGGGGGCAGATCACCGGGGAGCTGTTTTTT.

This chain uses TRBV5-1 with TRBJ2-5; 7 nucleotides agree with TRBD1. V was clipped by 4 bases and J by 0 bases; unmatched bases: 3. In germline, CDR1 is SGHRS, CDR2 YFSETQ. This CDR3 spans 14 amino acids. The CDR3 nucleotides are TGCGCCAGCAGCCAGGGACAGTACCAAGAGACCCAGTACTTC. As protein: CASSQGQYQETQYF.

This clone was detected only a few times. J is TRBJ1-6 and V is TRBV30, with D unclear. The V end lost 0 bases, the J end lost 4 bases, and 7 bases lay between the germline ends. Looked up from germline, CDR1 is GTSNPN and CDR2 is SVGIG (reference sequence). This CDR3 region has 14 residues. This CDR3 reads CAWSVVGYNSPLHF. The CDR3 bases are TGTGCCTGGAGTGTGGTCGGGTATAATTCACCCCTCCACTTT. Looking up the rest from reference TRBV30 and TRBJ1-6 gives the full variable domain: SQTIHQWPATLVQPVGSPLSLECTVEGTSNPNLYWYRQAAGRGLQLLFYSVGIGQISSEVPQNLSASRPQDRQFILSSKKLLLSDSGFYLCAWSVVGYNSPLHFGNGTRLTVT.

Turning to this clone: The junction differs from germline at one of its ends, possibly a read error. The J gene is TRBJ2-1, the V gene TRBV19; a possible D gene is TRBD2 (6 bases). There are 15 residues in the CDR3. CDR1 is LNHDA and CDR2 is SQIVND in the germline V gene (reference sequence). Written as DNA, the CDR3 is TGTGCCAGTAGTGTAGAGGAGGGCTCCTACAATGAGCAGTTCTTC. Protein: CASSVEEGSYNEQFF.

The chain is built from TRBV6-4 and TRBJ1-3, with 7 bases matching TRBD1. The CDR3 spans 17 residues. The V gene end was trimmed by 2 bases and the J gene end by 6 bases; junction bases not matched to a gene: 13. The germline gives CDR1 MRHNA, CDR2 SNTAGT. The CDR3 DNA reads TGTGCCAGCAGTGACAGGAACGACAGGGCCCTGGAAAACACCATATATTTT. It codes for CASSDRNDRALENTIYF.

The CDR3 spells CASSRTGSGTDTQYF. CDR3 DNA: TGTGCCAGCAGTAGGACAGGGTCTGGCACAGATACGCAGTATTTT. The chain recombines TRBV6-5 with TRBJ2-3, with TRBD1 identical over 8 bases. The CDR3 runs to 15 residues. Germline V gene lookup returns CDR1 MNHEY and CDR2 SVGAGI. V lost 5 bases and J lost 1; bases outside the gene matches: 5.

The chain has TRBV4-1 and TRBJ2-7; TRBD2 agrees at 9 bases. Germline CDR1 MGHRA, CDR2 YSYEKL. J gave up 2 bases and V 4 bases, and 12 bases lay outside the gene matches. The CDR3 contains 17 residues. The CDR3: CASSLESGLALPYEQYF. The CDR3 bases are TGCGCCAGCAGCCTAGAATCTGGACTAGCGCTCCCCTACGAGCAGTACTTC.

This chain links TRBV19 with TRBJ2-2; 13 nucleotides agree with TRBD2. Unmatched junction bases numbered 5, after V lost 4 bases and J lost 6 bases. Germline-derived CDR1 and CDR2 are LNHDA and SQIVND (reference sequence). CDR3 length: 16 residues. CDR3 in amino acids: CASSKTSGRFAGELFF. The CDR3 nucleotides are TGTGCCAGTAGTAAGACTAGCGGGAGGTTCGCCGGGGAGCTGTTTTTT.

The chain couples TRBV2 to TRBJ2-1; 11 bases agree with TRBD2. Germline V gene data show CDR1 as SNHLY and CDR2 as FYNNEI. There are 15 residues in the CDR3. The V segment lost 8 bases and the J segment 3 bases; nucleotides outside the gene matches: 6. The chain's CDR3 is CASVTSGSGYNEQFF. The DNA of the CDR3 is TGTGCCAGCGTTACTAGCGGGAGTGGCTACAATGAGCAGTTCTTC.

The J gene is TRBJ2-7, the V gene TRBV3-1 (or the pseudogene TRBV3-2), with 13 bases matching TRBD2. This CDR3 has 17 amino acids. J was trimmed by 2 bases and V by 3 bases; bases with no gene match: 7. Germline CDR1 reads LGHDT; CDR2 reads YNNKEL (reference sequence). This CDR3 reads CASSHLPGLAGPYEQYF. The DNA of the CDR3 is TGTGCCAGCAGCCACCTGCCGGGACTAGCGGGACCCTACGAGCAGTACTTC.

The chain uses TRBV7-6 and TRBJ1-2, with unresolved D. The CDR3 totals 13 residues. CDR1 and CDR2 from the germline V gene are SGHVS and FNYEAQ. V gave up 1 base and J gave up 8 bases, with 11 bases separating them. The CDR3 DNA reads as TGTGCCAGCAGCTTAGACTTCAGCGGCGGCTACACCTTC. It is translated as CASSLDFSGGYTF. Together with reference TRBV7-6 and TRBJ1-2, the CDR3 gives the full variable domain: GAGVSQSPRYKVTKRGQDVALRCDPISGHVSLYWYRQALGQGPEFLTYFNYEAQQDKSGLPNDRFSAERPEGSISTLTIQRTEQRDSAMYRCASSLDFSGGYTFGSGTRLTVV.

This clone was observed a handful of times. The V gene is TRBV6-5, the J gene TRBJ1-1; D is possibly TRBD1 (6 bases). CDR1 is MNHEY, CDR2 SVGAGI, per germline. Trimming left V 4 bases short and J 6 bases short, with 15 bases between. This CDR3 contains 14 residues. CDR3 loop: CASSSTDRSPEAFF. For the CDR3, the DNA is TGTGCCAGCAGTTCCACCGACAGGTCACCTGAAGCTTTCTTT.

This chain joins TRBV27 and TRBJ2-1; perhaps TRBD2 as D (6 bases). The length of the CDR3 is 18 residues. Germline CDR1 MNHEY, CDR2 SMNVEV (reference sequence). Trimming removed 3 bases from V and 0 bases from J, with 18 bases in between. CDR3 loop: CASSFFWSGHSSYNEQFF. CDR3 in DNA: TGTGCCAGCAGTTTCTTTTGGAGCGGGCATAGCTCCTACAATGAGCAGTTCTTC.